A selection of T cell receptor beta chains follows, all from one sample in a study of blood T cell repertoires in COVID-19. The assay was immunoSEQ multiplex PCR, and TCRdb's table has in-frame clones only and misses some. The sample holds some 90,000 clones, 70% to 90% seen once. The specimen was peripheral blood. These receptors were obtained from a woman of 80 years or more with acute or convalescent COVID-19. The CDR3 runs from the conserved cysteine through the conserved F or W. D genes are given only for firm matches. Clone size appears in some rows only: once, few, many, or a class for an expanded clone.

abundance	d_gene	v_gene	j_gene	CDR3aa	CDR3nt
.	TRBD1	TRBV6-1	TRBJ2-3	CASSERTGWGTDTQYF	TGTGCCAGCAGTGAGAGGACAGGGTGGGGCACAGATACGCAGTATTTT
.	.	TRBV9	TRBJ1-3	CASSVSGGSSGNTIYF	TGTGCCAGCAGCGTGTCCGGCGGCAGCTCTGGAAACACCATATATTTT
.	TRBD2	TRBV28	TRBJ2-2	CASSPRGGLNSGELFF	TGTGCCAGCAGCCCTCGGGGAGGGCTTAATTCCGGGGAGCTGTTTTTT
.	TRBD2	TRBV19	TRBJ2-1	CASSRRLAGPGTYNEQFF	TGTGCCAGTAGTCGGCGACTAGCGGGCCCTGGGACCTACAATGAGCAGTTCTTC
few	.	TRBV7-9	TRBJ2-2	CASSPGLTTTGELFF	TGTGCCAGCAGCCCAGGACTAACAACGACCGGGGAGCTGTTTTTT
.	TRBD2	TRBV7-9	TRBJ2-1	CASSPTGRNNNEQFF	TGTGCCAGCAGCCCGACCGGGAGGAATAACAATGAGCAGTTCTTC
.	.	TRBV11-2	TRBJ1-1	CASSYFGISDTEAFF	TGTGCCAGCAGCTACTTCGGGATAAGCGACACTGAAGCTTTCTTT
.	.	TRBV5-4	TRBJ2-3	CASSSGTLPDTQYF	TGTGCCAGCAGCTCCGGGACTCTCCCAGATACGCAGTATTTT
.	.	TRBV7-9	TRBJ2-7	CASSNRVRDEQYF	TGTGCCAGCAGCAACAGGGTCCGGGACGAGCAGTACTTC
.	TRBD1	TRBV10-3	TRBJ2-7	CAIKGQSAYEQYF	TGTGCCATCAAGGGACAGTCGGCCTACGAGCAGTACTTC
few	.	TRBV12-5	TRBJ2-7	CASGSPASDEQYF	TGTGCTAGTGGTTCCCCTGCTAGCGACGAGCAGTACTTC
.	TRBD2	TRBV3-1/TRBV3-2	TRBJ2-3	CASSQTSGGADTQYF	TGTGCCAGCAGCCAAACTAGCGGGGGGGCGGATACGCAGTATTTT
.	TRBD1	TRBV28	TRBJ2-7	CASRRTGYYEQYF	TGTGCCAGCAGAAGGACAGGGTACTACGAGCAGTACTTC
.	.	TRBV28	TRBJ1-1	CASSPQGDTEAFF	TGTGCCAGCAGTCCACAGGGCGACACTGAAGCTTTCTTT
once	TRBD1	TRBV5-4	TRBJ1-6	CASSFRQGRESPLHF	TGTGCCAGCAGCTTCCGACAGGGGAGGGAATCACCCCTCCACTTT
.	.	TRBV5-1	TRBJ1-5	CASSLGQGGQPQHF	TGCGCCAGCAGCTTGGGGCAGGGTGGGCAGCCCCAGCATTTT
.	TRBD1	TRBV3-1/TRBV3-2	TRBJ2-7	CASTSTGEEQYF	TGTGCCAGCACCTCCACAGGGGAAGAGCAGTACTTC
.	TRBD1	TRBV5-6	TRBJ1-1	CASSLRDRGEAFF	TGTGCCAGCAGCTTGAGGGACAGGGGTGAAGCTTTCTTT
.	.	TRBV9	TRBJ1-2	CASSVDPTGYGYTF	TGTGCCAGCAGCGTAGACCCGACAGGCTATGGCTACACCTTC
.	TRBD1	TRBV5-1	TRBJ1-2	CASSKLKGTGDYGYTF	TGCGCCAGCAGCAAACTTAAGGGGACAGGGGACTATGGCTACACCTTC
.	TRBD1	TRBV11-3	TRBJ2-3	CASSLVSGQFDTQYF	TGTGCCAGCAGCTTAGTCTCGGGACAGTTTGATACGCAGTATTTT
.	TRBD2	TRBV5-1	TRBJ2-3	CASSIGTSASTDTQYF	TGCGCCAGCAGCATCGGGACTAGCGCAAGCACAGATACGCAGTATTTT
.	TRBD1	TRBV11-2	TRBJ1-6	CASSRGQGSPLHF	TGTGCCAGCAGCCGAGGACAGGGTTCACCCCTCCACTTT
.	TRBD2	TRBV7-3	TRBJ2-3	CASSATLAGGGDTQYF	TGTGCCAGCAGCGCCACACTAGCGGGGGGTGGAGATACGCAGTATTTT
.	TRBD2	TRBV3-1/TRBV3-2	TRBJ2-7	CASSPTSGIHYEQYF	TGTGCCAGCAGCCCCACTAGCGGGATACACTACGAGCAGTACTTC
.	.	TRBV12-3/TRBV12-4	TRBJ2-2	CASHRPGELFF	TGTGCCAGCCACAGGCCCGGGGAGCTGTTTTTT
few	.	TRBV2	TRBJ1-5	CASTGQGNQPQHF	TGTGCCAGCACAGGTCAGGGCAATCAGCCCCAGCATTTT
.	.	TRBV6-2/TRBV6-3	TRBJ1-1	CASSYSRGGAEAFF	TGTGCCAGCAGTTACTCTCGGGGGGGAGCTGAAGCTTTCTTT
.	TRBD2	TRBV4-1	TRBJ2-7	CASSQGGTSGGRYEQYF	TGCGCCAGCAGCCAAGGGGGGACTAGCGGGGGCCGCTACGAGCAGTACTTC